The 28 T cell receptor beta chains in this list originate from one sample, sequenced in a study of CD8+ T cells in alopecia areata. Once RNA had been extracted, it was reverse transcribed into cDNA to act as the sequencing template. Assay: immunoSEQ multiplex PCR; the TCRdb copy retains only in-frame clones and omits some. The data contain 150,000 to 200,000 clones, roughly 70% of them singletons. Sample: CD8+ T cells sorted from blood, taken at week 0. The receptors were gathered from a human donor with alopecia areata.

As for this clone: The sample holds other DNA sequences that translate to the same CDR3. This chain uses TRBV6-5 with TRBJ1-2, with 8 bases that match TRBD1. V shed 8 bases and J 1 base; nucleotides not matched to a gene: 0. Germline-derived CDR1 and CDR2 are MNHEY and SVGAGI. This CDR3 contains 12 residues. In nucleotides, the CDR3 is TGTGCCAGCGGACAGGGTAACTATGGCTACACCTTC. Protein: CASGQGNYGYTF.

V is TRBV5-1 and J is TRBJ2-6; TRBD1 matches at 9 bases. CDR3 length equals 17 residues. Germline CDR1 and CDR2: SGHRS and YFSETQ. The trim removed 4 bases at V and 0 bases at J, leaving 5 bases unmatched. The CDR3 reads CASSLRQGVSGANVLTF. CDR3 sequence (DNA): TGCGCCAGCAGCCTACGACAGGGGGTCTCTGGGGCCAACGTCCTGACTTTC.

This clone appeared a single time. CDR3: CSVAFRGHYEQYF. Here the CDR3 DNA reads TGCAGCGTTGCGTTCCGGGGGCACTACGAGCAGTACTTC. V and J are TRBV29-1 and TRBJ2-7; D may match TRBD1 or TRBD2 (6 bases each). CDR3 length: 13 residues. Germline lookup yields CDR1 SQVTM and CDR2 ANQGSEA. Deletions cut 4 bases from V and 3 bases from J, with 13 bases between.

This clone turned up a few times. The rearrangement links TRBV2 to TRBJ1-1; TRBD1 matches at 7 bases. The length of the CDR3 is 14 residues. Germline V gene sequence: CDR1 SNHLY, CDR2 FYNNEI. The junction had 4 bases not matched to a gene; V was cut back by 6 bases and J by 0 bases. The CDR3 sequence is CASSEQGMNTEAFF. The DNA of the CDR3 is TGTGCCAGCAGCGAACAGGGGATGAACACTGAAGCTTTCTTT.

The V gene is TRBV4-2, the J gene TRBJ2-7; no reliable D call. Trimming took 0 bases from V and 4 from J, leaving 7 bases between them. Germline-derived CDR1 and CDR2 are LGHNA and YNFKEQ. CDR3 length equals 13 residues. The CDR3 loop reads CASSQELSYEQYF. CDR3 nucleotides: TGTGCCAGCAGCCAAGAGCTTTCGTACGAGCAGTACTTC.

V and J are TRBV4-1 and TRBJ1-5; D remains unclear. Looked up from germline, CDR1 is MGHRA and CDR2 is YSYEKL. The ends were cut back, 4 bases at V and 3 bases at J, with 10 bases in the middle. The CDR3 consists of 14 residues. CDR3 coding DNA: TGCGCCAGCAGCCTGCTAAAGGACAATCAGCCCCAGCATTTT. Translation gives CASSLLKDNQPQHF.

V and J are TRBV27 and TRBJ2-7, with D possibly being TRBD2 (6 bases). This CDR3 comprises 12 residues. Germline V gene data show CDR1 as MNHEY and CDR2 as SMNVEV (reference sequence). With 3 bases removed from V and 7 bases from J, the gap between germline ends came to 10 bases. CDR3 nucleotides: TGTGCCAGCAGTTTCGGGGGTGGGGAGCAGTACTTC. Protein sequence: CASSFGGGEQYF.

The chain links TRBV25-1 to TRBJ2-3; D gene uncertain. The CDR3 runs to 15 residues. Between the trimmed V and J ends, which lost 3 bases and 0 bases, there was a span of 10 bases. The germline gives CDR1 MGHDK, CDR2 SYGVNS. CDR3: CASSDESISTDTQYF. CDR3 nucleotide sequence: TGTGCCAGCAGTGACGAGTCAATAAGCACAGATACGCAGTATTTT.

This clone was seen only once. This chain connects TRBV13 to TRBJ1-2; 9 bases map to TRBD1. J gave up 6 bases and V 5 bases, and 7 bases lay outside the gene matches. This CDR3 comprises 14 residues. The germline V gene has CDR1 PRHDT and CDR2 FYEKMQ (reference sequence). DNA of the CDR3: TGTGCCAGCAGCACCCAGGACAGGGGTGATGGCTACACCTTC. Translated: CASSTQDRGDGYTF. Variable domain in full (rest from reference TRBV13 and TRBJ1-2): AAGVIQSPRHLIKEKRETATLKCYPIPRHDTVYWYQQGPGQDPQFLISFYEKMQSDKGSIPDRFSAQQFSDYHSELNMSSLELGDSALYFCASSTQDRGDGYTFGSGTRLTVV.

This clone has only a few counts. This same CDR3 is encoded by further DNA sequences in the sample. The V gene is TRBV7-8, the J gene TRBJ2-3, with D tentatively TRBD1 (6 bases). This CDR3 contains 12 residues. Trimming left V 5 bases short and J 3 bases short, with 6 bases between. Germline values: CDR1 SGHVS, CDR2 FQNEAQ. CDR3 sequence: CASSQGTDTQYF. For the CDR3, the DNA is TGTGCCAGCAGCCAGGGGACAGATACGCAGTATTTT.

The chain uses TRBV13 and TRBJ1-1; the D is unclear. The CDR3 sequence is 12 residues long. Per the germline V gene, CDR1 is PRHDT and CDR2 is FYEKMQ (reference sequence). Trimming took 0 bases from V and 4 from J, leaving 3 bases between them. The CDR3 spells CASSLGVTEAFF. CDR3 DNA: TGTGCCAGCAGCTTAGGAGTCACTGAAGCTTTCTTT.

The CDR3 loop reads CASWGVGGYTF. The CDR3 nucleotides are TGTGCCAGCTGGGGGGTTGGCGGCTACACCTTC. The chain combines TRBV25-1 with TRBJ1-2; D is possibly TRBD1 (5 bases). The CDR3 contains 11 residues. Trimming removed 8 bases from V and 8 bases from J, with 12 bases in between. Germline CDR1 MGHDK, CDR2 SYGVNS.

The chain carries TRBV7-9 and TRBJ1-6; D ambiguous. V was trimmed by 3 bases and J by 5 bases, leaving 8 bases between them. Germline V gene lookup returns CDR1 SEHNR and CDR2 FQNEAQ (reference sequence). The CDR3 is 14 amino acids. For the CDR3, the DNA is TGTGCCAGCAGCTTCCGAAGGGATAATTCACCCCTCCACTTT. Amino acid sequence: CASSFRRDNSPLHF.

The CDR3 DNA is TGTGCCAGCACGATTTTTGGGGAGCAGTACTTC. It codes for CASTIFGEQYF. The chain has TRBV2 and TRBJ2-7; D unresolved. The CDR3 has 11 residues. Germline V gene lookup returns CDR1 SNHLY and CDR2 FYNNEI. V shed 7 bases and J shed 7 bases, with 11 bases lying between them.

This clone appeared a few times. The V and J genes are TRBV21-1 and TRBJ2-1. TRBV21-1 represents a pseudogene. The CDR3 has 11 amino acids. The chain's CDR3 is CASGTYNEQFF. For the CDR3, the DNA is TGTGCCAGTGGGACGTACAATGAGCAGTTCTTC.

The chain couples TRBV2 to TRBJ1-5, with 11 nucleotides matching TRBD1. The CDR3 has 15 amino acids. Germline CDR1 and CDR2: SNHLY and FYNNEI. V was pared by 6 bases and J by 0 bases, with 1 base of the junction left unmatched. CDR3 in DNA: TGTGCCAGCAGCGGACAGGGGGCTAGCAATCAGCCCCAGCATTTT. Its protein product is CASSGQGASNQPQHF.

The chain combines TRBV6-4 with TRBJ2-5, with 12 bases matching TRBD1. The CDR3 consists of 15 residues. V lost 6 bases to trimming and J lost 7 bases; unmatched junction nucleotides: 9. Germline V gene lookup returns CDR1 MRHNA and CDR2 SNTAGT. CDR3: CASSFRDRGRGTQYF. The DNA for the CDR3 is TGTGCCAGCAGCTTCCGGGACAGGGGGCGAGGGACCCAGTACTTC.

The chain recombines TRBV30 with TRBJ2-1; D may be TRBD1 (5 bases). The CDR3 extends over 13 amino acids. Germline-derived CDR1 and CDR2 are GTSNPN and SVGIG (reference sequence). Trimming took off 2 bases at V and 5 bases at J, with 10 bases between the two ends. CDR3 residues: CAWSPDSHNEQFF. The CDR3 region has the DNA TGTGCCTGGAGTCCCGACAGCCACAATGAGCAGTTCTTC. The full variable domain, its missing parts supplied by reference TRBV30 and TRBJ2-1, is SQTIHQWPATLVQPVGSPLSLECTVEGTSNPNLYWYRQAAGRGLQLLFYSVGIGQISSEVPQNLSASRPQDRQFILSSKKLLLSDSGFYLCAWSPDSHNEQFFGPGTRLTVL.

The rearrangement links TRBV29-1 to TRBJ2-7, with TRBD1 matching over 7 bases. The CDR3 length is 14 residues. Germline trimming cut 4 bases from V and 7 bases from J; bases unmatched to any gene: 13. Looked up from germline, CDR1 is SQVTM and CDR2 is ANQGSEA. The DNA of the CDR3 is TGCAGCGTTGGGGACAGCCAGTATCTAATGGAGCAGTACTTC. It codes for CSVGDSQYLMEQYF.

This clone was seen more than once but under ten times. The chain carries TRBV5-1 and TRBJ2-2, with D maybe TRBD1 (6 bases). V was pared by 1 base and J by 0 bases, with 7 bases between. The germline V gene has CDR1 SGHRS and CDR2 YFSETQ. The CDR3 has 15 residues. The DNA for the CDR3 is TGCGCCAGCAGCTTGAGACAGGCGAACACCGGGGAGCTGTTTTTT. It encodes CASSLRQANTGELFF.

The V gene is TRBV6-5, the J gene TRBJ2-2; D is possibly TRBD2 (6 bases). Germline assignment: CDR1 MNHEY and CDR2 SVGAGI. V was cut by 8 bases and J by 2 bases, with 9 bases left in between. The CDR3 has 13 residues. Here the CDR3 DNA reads TGTGCCAGCTGGCGGGATAACACCGGGGAGCTGTTTTTT. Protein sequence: CASWRDNTGELFF.

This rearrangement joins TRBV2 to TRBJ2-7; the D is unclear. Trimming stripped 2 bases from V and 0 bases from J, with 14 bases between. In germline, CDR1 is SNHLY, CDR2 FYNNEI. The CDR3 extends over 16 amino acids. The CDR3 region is CASSEPLDSLSYEQYF. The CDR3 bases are TGTGCCAGCAGTGAACCTCTAGACTCGCTCTCCTACGAGCAGTACTTC.

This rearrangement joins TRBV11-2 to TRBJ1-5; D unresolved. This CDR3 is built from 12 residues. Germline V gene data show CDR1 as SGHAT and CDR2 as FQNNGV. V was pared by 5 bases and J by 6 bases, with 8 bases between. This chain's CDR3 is CASSSAGQPQHF. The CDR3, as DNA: TGTGCCAGCAGCAGCGCGGGTCAGCCCCAGCATTTT.

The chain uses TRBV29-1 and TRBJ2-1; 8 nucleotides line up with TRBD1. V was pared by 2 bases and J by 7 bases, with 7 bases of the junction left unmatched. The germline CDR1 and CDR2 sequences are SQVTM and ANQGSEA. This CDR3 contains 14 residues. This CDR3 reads CSVESSGQANEQFF. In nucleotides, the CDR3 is TGCAGCGTTGAAAGTTCGGGACAGGCAAATGAGCAGTTCTTC.

CDR3 nucleotides: TGTGCCTGGAGTTTCGATGAGCAGTTCTTC. Its protein product is CAWSFDEQFF. V and J are TRBV30 and TRBJ2-1; D is ambiguous. V was trimmed by 2 bases and J by 8 bases, leaving 4 bases between them. Germline V gene lookup returns CDR1 GTSNPN and CDR2 SVGIG (reference sequence). CDR3 size: 10 residues.

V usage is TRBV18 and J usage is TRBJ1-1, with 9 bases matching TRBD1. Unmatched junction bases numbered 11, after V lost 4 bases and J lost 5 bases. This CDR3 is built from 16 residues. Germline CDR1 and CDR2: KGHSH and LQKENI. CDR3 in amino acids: CASSQTGTGLGTEAFF. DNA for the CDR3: TGTGCCAGCTCACAGACCGGGACAGGGTTAGGAACTGAAGCTTTCTTT.

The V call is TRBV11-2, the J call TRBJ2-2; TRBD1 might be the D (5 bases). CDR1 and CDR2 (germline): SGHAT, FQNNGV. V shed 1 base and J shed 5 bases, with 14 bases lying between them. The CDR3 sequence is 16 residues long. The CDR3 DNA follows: TGTGCCAGCAGCTTAGCGATGGGGCGCGCAACCGGGGAGCTGTTTTTT. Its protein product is CASSLAMGRATGELFF.

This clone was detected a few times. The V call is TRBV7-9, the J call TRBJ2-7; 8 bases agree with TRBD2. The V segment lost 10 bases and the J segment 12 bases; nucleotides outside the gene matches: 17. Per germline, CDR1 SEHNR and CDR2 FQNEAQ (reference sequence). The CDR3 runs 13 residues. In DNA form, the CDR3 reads TGTGCCACTGAAACCCTAGCGGGTGGTTCGATGTACTTC. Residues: CATETLAGGSMYF. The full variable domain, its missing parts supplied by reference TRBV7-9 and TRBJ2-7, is DTGVSQNPRHKITKRGQNVTFRCDPISEHNRLYWYRQTLGQGPEFLTYFQNEAQLEKSRLLSDRFSAERPKGSFSTLEIQRTEQGDSAMYLCATETLAGGSMYFGPGTRLTVT.